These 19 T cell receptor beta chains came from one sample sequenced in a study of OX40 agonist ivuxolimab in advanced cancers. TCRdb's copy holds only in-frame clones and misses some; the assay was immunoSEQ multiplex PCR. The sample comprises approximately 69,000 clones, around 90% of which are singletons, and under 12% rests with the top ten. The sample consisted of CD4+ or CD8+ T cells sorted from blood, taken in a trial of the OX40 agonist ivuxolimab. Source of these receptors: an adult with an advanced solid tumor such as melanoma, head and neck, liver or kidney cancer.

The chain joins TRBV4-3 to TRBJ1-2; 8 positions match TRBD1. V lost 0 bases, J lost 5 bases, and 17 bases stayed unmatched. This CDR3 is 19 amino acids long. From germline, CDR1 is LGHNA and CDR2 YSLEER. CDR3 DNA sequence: TGCGCCAGCAGCCAAGATTCCTTACAGGGGGGTGCCCGAGGATATGGCTACACCTTC. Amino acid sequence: CASSQDSLQGGARGYGYTF.

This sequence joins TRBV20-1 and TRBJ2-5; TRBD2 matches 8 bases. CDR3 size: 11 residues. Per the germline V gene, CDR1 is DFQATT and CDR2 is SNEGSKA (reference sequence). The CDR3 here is CSRGGSETQYF. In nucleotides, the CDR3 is TGCAGCCGGGGGGGCTCGGAGACCCAGTACTTC.

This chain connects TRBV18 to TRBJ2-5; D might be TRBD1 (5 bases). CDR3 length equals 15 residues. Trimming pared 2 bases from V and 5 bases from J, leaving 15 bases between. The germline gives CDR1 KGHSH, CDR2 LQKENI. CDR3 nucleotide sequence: TGTGCCAGCTCACCAGGGGCATTGGAGAGGGAGACCCAGTACTTC. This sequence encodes CASSPGALERETQYF.

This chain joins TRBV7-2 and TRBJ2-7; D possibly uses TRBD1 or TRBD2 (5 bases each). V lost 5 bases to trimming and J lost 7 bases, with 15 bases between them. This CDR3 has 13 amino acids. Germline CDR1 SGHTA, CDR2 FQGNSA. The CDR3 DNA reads TGTGCCAGCAGCCGGGACGGGCAGTTGGAGCAGTACTTC. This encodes CASSRDGQLEQYF.

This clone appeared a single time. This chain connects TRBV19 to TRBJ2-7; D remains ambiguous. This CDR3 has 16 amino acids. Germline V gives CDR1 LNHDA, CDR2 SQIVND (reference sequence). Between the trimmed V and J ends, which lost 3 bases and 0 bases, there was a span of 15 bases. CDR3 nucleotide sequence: TGTGCCAGTAGTATTGGGTTAGCCGGAAGCTCCTACGAGCAGTACTTC. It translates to CASSIGLAGSSYEQYF.

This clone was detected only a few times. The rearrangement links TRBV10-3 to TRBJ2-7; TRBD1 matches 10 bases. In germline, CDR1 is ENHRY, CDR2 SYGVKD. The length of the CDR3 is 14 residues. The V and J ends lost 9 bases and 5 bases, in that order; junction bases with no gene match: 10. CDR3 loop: CAMPWDRGLHEQYF. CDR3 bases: TGTGCCATGCCGTGGGACAGGGGATTACACGAGCAGTACTTC.

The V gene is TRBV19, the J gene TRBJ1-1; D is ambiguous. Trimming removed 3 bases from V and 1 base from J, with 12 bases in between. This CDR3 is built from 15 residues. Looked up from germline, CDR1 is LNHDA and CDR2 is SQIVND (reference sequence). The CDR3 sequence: CASSMLGRANTEAFF. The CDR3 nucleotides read TGTGCCAGTAGTATGCTTGGCAGAGCGAACACTGAAGCTTTCTTT.

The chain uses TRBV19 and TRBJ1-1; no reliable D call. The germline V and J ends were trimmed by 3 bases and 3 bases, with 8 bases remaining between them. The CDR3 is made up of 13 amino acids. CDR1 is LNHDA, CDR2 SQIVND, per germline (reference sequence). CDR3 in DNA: TGTGCCAGTAGTATCTTAGGGTACACTGAAGCTTTCTTT. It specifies CASSILGYTEAFF.

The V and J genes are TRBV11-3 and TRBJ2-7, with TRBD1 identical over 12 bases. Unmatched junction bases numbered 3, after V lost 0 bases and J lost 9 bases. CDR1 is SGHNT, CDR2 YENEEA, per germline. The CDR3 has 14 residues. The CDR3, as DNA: TGTGCCAGCAGCTTAGAGGGGACAGGGGGCGGGCAGTACTTC. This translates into CASSLEGTGGGQYF.

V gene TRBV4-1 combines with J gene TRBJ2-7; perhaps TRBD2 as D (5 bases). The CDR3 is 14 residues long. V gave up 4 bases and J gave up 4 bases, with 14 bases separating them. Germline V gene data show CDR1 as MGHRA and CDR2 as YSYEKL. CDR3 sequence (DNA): TGCGCCAGCAGCCCCCGTTGGAGGTCGTACGAGCAGTACTTC. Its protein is CASSPRWRSYEQYF.

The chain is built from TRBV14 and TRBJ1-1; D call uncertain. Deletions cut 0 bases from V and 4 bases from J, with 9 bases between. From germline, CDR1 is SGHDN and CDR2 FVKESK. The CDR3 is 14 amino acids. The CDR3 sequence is CASSQEGRGTEAFF. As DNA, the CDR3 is TGTGCCAGCAGCCAAGAAGGTCGGGGCACTGAAGCTTTCTTT.

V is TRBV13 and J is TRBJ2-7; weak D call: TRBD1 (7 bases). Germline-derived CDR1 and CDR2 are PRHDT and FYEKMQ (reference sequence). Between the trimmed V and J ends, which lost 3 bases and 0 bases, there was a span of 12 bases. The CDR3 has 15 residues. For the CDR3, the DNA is TGTGCCAGCAGCTTCCCGCAGGGGGGCTCCTACGAGCAGTACTTC. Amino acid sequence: CASSFPQGGSYEQYF.

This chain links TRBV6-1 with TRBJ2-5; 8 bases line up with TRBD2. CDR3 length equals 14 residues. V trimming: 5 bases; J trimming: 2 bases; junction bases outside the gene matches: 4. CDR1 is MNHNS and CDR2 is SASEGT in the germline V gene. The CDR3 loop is CASSLSGGQETQYF. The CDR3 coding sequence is TGTGCCAGCAGTTTGTCGGGAGGGCAAGAGACCCAGTACTTC.

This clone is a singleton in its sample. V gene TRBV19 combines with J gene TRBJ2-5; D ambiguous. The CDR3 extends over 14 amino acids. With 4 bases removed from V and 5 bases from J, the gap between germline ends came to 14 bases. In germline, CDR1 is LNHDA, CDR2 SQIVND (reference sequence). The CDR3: CASSTDALGETQYF. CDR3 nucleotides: TGTGCCAGTAGTACTGACGCTCTGGGGGAGACCCAGTACTTC.

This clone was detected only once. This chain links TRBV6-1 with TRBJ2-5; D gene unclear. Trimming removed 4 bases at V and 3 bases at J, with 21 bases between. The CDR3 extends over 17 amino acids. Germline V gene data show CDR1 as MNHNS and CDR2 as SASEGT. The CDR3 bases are TGTGCCAGCAGTGCTCAGAGTAGTTTGGTGACCAAAGAGACCCAGTACTTC. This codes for CASSAQSSLVTKETQYF.

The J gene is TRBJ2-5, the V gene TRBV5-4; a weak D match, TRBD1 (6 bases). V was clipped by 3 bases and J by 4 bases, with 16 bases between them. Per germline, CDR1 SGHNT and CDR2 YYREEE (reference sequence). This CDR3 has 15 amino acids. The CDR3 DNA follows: TGTGCCAGCAGCTGGGGGCCCCACCGAGTAGAGACCCAGTACTTC. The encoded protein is CASSWGPHRVETQYF. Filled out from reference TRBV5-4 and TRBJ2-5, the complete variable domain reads ETGVTQSPTHLIKTRGQQVTLRCSSQSGHNTVSWYQQALGQGPQFIFQYYREEENGRGNFPPRFSGLQFPNYSSELNVNALELDDSALYLCASSWGPHRVETQYFGPGTRLLVL.

CDR3 amino acids: CASSLVGQSYGYTF. The CDR3 coding sequence is TGTGCCAGCAGCTTAGTGGGACAGAGCTATGGCTACACCTTC. The chain uses TRBV7-2 and TRBJ1-2; 7 nucleotides align to TRBD1. After removal of 1 base from V and 4 bases from J, the junction contained 3 bases not matched to a gene. Germline V CDR1 and CDR2: SGHTA, FQGNSA. This CDR3 is built from 14 residues.

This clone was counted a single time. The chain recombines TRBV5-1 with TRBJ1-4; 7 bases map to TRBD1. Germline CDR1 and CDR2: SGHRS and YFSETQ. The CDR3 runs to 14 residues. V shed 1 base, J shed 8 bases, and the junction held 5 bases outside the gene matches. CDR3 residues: CASSLTGVREKLFF. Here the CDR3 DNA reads TGCGCCAGCAGCTTGACAGGGGTTCGCGAAAAACTGTTTTTT.

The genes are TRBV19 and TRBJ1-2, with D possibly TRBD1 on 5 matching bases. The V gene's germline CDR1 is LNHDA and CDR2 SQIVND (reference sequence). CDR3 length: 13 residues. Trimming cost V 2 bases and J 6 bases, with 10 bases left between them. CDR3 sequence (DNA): TGTGCCAGTAGTATAAGGGCAGGGAATGGCTACACCTTC. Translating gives CASSIRAGNGYTF.